What follows describes a single T cell receptor beta chain. Its target is unknown. The data originate from a study of T cells expressing NK-cell markers. Looking at the study overall: Obtained from sorted CD3+CD56+NKG2C+, CD3+CD56+NKG2C- and CD3+CD56-NKG2C+ T cells were the TCR beta repertoires. One of the eight sequenced donors was seronegative, whereas the other seven were HCMV-seropositive.

Study outcomes and limitations: Dominant NKG2C+ clonotypes made up 1.0-7.0% of CD8+ T cells in about six donors.

Reprocessing the 5' RACE reads, TCRdb reports a single entry for every CDR3 protein and omits DNA. In all, the sample yields some 110,000 distinct CDR3 sequences. The CDR3 has 13 amino acids. This chain connects TRBV12-3 or TRBV12-4 to TRBJ1-2; TCRdb outputs TRBD1, but without DNA this stays unchecked. The sample consisted of blood T cells: a sorted CD56 or NKG2C T cell subset, CD4+ or CD8+ T cells, or bulk PBMC T cells (not recorded which). The source is a woman between 18 and 70 years old in good health. The CDR3 spells CASSLIGRDGYTF.